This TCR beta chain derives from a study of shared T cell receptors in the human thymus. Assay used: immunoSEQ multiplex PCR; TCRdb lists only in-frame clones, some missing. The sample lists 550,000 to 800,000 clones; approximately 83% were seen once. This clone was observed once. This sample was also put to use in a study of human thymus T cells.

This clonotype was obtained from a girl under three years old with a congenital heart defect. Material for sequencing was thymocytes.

Here the CDR3 reads CASSVFGGIRLYGYTF. The CDR3 region has the DNA TGTGCCAGCAGTGTATTTGGTGGCATACGCCTCTATGGCTACACCTTC. J is TRBJ1-2 and V is TRBV2, with D unresolved. Germline assignment: CDR1 SNHLY and CDR2 FYNNEI. The CDR3 has 16 residues. With 4 bases removed from V and 4 bases from J, the gap between germline ends came to 19 bases.